The 26 T cell receptor beta chains given below trace back to one sample, sequenced in a study of post-analysis software for immune sequencing data. Study observations and caveats: Controls had lower frequencies than patients of about 5 TRBV segments, which included TRBV5-6, TRBV5-1 and TRBV20-1.

Researchers reported that TCR beta cDNA libraries carried unique molecular identifiers. MiXCR, run by TCRdb on the PCR reads, gives a single entry per CDR3 protein. The sample has 170,000 or so distinct CDR3 sequences, roughly 31% seen once; the top ten hold around 1.5%. The antigens for these receptors are not known. The sequenced material came from blood. Receptors originate from a girl aged 5-17 years with multiple sclerosis.

This clonotype was picked up one time. Being one base from a much bigger clone, this may be a read error. V is TRBV3-1 and J is TRBJ2-4; D may be TRBD1 or TRBD2 (5 bases each). This CDR3 spans 12 amino acids. CDR1 is LGHDT, CDR2 YNNKEL, per germline (reference sequence). The CDR3 protein is CACSQGDEIQYF. In DNA form, the CDR3 reads TGTGCCTGCAGCCAAGGGGACGAGATTCAGTACTTC.

On this clonotype: A much bigger clone sits one base away, suggesting this may be a read error. The chain employs TRBV9 and TRBJ2-6, with a tentative D call TRBD2 (5 bases). The CDR3 has 14 amino acids. Germline V lookup: CDR1 SGDLS, CDR2 YYNGEE. The CDR3 DNA follows: TGTGCCAGCAGCGGACGTGTGGAGGCCAACGTCCGGACTTTC. Translation: CASSGRVEANVRTF.

This clonotype was counted only a few times. Since a much larger clone is just one base distant, this may be a read error. The rearrangement joins TRBV10-3 to TRBJ2-7; the match to TRBD2 covers 7 bases. This CDR3 contains 13 residues. J lost 9 bases, V lost 5 bases, and 10 bases had no gene match. CDR1 ENHRY and CDR2 SYGVKD come from the germline V gene. The CDR3 sequence: CAISPGLTGGQYF. CDR3 in DNA: TGTGCCATCAGTCCGGGACTAACGGGAGGGCAGTACTTC.

This clonotype was seen more than once but under ten times. This rearrangement joins TRBV29-1 to TRBJ1-4; D call uncertain. The CDR3 has 14 amino acids. Germline CDR1 is SQVTM and CDR2 is ANQGSEA. The V end lost 2 bases, the J end lost 8 bases, and 15 bases lay between the germline ends. The CDR3 sequence is CSVEQVGLEEKLFF. The CDR3 bases are TGCAGCGTTGAACAAGTGGGCTTAGAAGAAAAACTGTTTTTT.

This clonotype was counted at least ten times. V and J are TRBV9 and TRBJ2-3; D remains ambiguous. CDR1 and CDR2 (germline): SGDLS, YYNGEE. This CDR3 is 12 amino acids long. V shed 4 bases and J shed 6 bases, with 9 bases lying between them. The CDR3 loop is CASSPTFDTQYF. CDR3 coding DNA: TGTGCCAGCAGCCCAACCTTTGATACGCAGTATTTT.

This clonotype was found many times. CDR3 sequence (DNA): TGTGCCAGCAGCCAGGCCAGGACAGAAAAACTGTTTTTT. Translating it yields CASSQARTEKLFF. This chain uses TRBV6-6 with TRBJ1-4; D is perhaps TRBD1 (5 bases). V lost 6 bases to trimming and J lost 8 bases, with 13 bases between them. Germline-derived CDR1 and CDR2 are MNHNY and SVGAGI (reference sequence). This CDR3 is 13 amino acids long.

In this sample, this clonotype turned up many times. The rearrangement uses TRBV10-3 and TRBJ2-1; tentatively, D is TRBD2 (5 bases). V lost 2 bases and J lost 9, with 17 bases in between. This CDR3 is built from 15 residues. Germline CDR1 and CDR2: ENHRY and SYGVKD. CDR3 protein: CAISEADGIPIEQFF. DNA of the CDR3: TGTGCCATCAGTGAGGCCGACGGGATTCCGATTGAGCAGTTCTTC.

The chain couples TRBV28 to TRBJ1-5; possible D gene TRBD1, 6 bases. Trimming pared 8 bases from V and 5 bases from J, leaving 13 bases between. CDR3 length: 13 residues. CDR1 is MDHEN, CDR2 SYDVKM, per germline. The CDR3 nucleotides read TGTGCCAGCCAGGCCCCAGGGGATCAGCCCCAGCATTTT. The encoded protein is CASQAPGDQPQHF.

The chain combines TRBV20-1 with TRBJ1-6; 8 bases are a match to TRBD1. Germline V CDR1 and CDR2: DFQATT, SNEGSKA (reference sequence). V was clipped by 5 bases and J by 7 bases; unmatched bases: 10. This CDR3 spans 15 amino acids. The DNA for the CDR3 is TGCAGTGCTCCCAAAGTACAGGGGGGCAATTCACCCCTCCACTTT. It specifies CSAPKVQGGNSPLHF.

Concerning this clonotype itself: A single base separates this from a much larger clone, so it may be a read error. The chain uses TRBV7-6 and TRBJ2-1, with D tentatively TRBD2 (5 bases). V dropped 11 bases and J dropped 5 bases, with 16 bases sitting between them. Germline CDR1 is SGHVS and CDR2 is FNYEAQ. The CDR3 has 13 amino acids. DNA for the CDR3: TGTGCCGCAGGAGAGGGCCTTGACAATGAGCAGTTCTTC. Its protein is CAAGEGLDNEQFF. Complete variable domain (other parts from reference TRBV7-6 and TRBJ2-1): GAGVSQSPRYKVTKRGQDVALRCDPISGHVSLYWYRQALGQGPEFLTYFNYEAQQDKSGLPNDRFSAERPEGSISTLTIQRTEQRDSAMYRCAAGEGLDNEQFFGPGTRLTVL.

The chain combines TRBV6-2 or TRBV6-3 with TRBJ1-5; D gene unclear. The V gene's germline CDR1 is MNHEY and CDR2 SVGEGT. The CDR3 length is 13 residues. V lost 0 bases to trimming and J lost 9 bases, with 9 bases between them. As DNA, the CDR3 is TGTGCCAGCAGTTACTCCCCTCCAGGGCCCCAGCATTTT. It codes for CASSYSPPGPQHF.

This clonotype was counted a few times. The chain uses TRBV12-3 or TRBV12-4 and TRBJ1-2, with 11 bases identical to TRBD1. The J segment lost 8 bases and the V segment lost 5 bases, leaving 7 bases of the junction unmatched. The CDR3 has 14 amino acids. CDR3 sequence: CASSRDRGLEGYTF. The CDR3 nucleotides read TGTGCCAGCAGTCGGGACAGGGGGTTGGAGGGCTACACCTTC.

This clonotype was found a few times. This chain joins TRBV29-1 and TRBJ1-2; unclear D gene. CDR1 is SQVTM and CDR2 is ANQGSEA in the germline V gene. The CDR3 has 13 residues. V was clipped by 5 bases and J by 7 bases, with 17 bases between them. The CDR3 nucleotides read TGCAGCGTTTCTGTCGGGGAAGGCCTTGGCTACACCTTC. Translation: CSVSVGEGLGYTF.

V and J are TRBV12-2 and TRBJ1-6. TRBV12-2 is tagged as a pseudogene. The CDR3 totals 16 residues. The CDR3 sequence is CASRPSFRGGNSPLHF. The CDR3 DNA follows: TGTGCAAGTCGCCCCTCGTTTCGGGGGGGAAATTCACCCCTCCACTTT.

The chain employs TRBV9 and TRBJ2-2; TRBD2 is a possible D gene (6 bases). Germline V gives CDR1 SGDLS, CDR2 YYNGEE. Trimming shortened V by 7 bases and J by 1 base, and 8 bases separated the two germline ends. The CDR3 consists of 13 residues. CDR3 DNA: TGTGCCAGCGGGACTTTGAACACCGGGGAGCTGTTTTTT. Its translation: CASGTLNTGELFF.

The chain uses TRBV12-3 or TRBV12-4 and TRBJ1-2, with a weak D call TRBD1 (5 bases). The CDR3 is 14 residues long. V lost 5 bases, J lost 8 bases, and 18 bases lay in between. CDR3 in DNA: TGTGCCAGCAGTCCGAACCACAGGTCGGCCGGCTACACCTTC. Residues: CASSPNHRSAGYTF.

This clonotype has a count of ten or more. The chain combines TRBV20-1 with TRBJ2-1; TRBD2 aligns across 11 bases. Germline loops: CDR1 DFQATT, CDR2 SNEGSKA (reference sequence). V dropped 6 bases and J dropped 5; count of bases not matched to a gene: 9. The CDR3 is made up of 15 amino acids. The CDR3 spells CSAKPGLAANNEQFF. The CDR3 bases are TGCAGTGCAAAACCGGGACTAGCGGCTAACAATGAGCAGTTCTTC.

The chain employs TRBV20-1 and TRBJ2-7; 8 bases are shared with TRBD2. The CDR3 runs 14 residues. From germline, CDR1 is DFQATT and CDR2 SNEGSKA (reference sequence). V trimming: 1 base; J trimming: 3 bases; junction bases outside the gene matches: 5. This CDR3 is CSARASGRCYEQYF. CDR3 bases: TGCAGTGCTAGAGCTAGCGGGCGTTGCTACGAGCAGTACTTC.

This clonotype occurred a few times. CDR3 region: CASTQNTEAFF. As DNA, the CDR3 is TGTGCCAGCACACAAAACACTGAAGCTTTCTTT. The chain recombines TRBV12-3 or TRBV12-4 with TRBJ1-1; D unclear. The CDR3 runs 11 residues. The ends were cut back, 7 bases at V and 2 bases at J, with 5 bases in the middle.

This clonotype was counted at least ten times. The chain links TRBV20-1 to TRBJ2-1, with D unclear. CDR1 and CDR2 (germline): DFQATT, SNEGSKA (reference sequence). This CDR3 spans 11 amino acids. Trimming stripped 6 bases from V and 9 bases from J, with 12 bases between. Written as DNA, the CDR3 is TGCAGTGCACCTCTACCCCCTGAGCAGTTCTTC. Translating gives CSAPLPPEQFF.

As regards this clonotype: It may be a read error: a sequence one base away is much more abundant. The rearrangement uses TRBV7-8 and TRBJ2-7; 9 positions match TRBD1. This CDR3 contains 14 residues. Germline values: CDR1 SGHVS, CDR2 FQNEAQ. V shed 4 bases and J 5 bases; nucleotides not matched to a gene: 6. CDR3 in DNA: TGTGCCAGCAGCTCCTCGGACAGGGGTCACGAGCAGTACTTC. Translation gives CASSSSDRGHEQYF.

This clonotype was seen many times. The chain is built from TRBV6-5 and TRBJ1-2, with TRBD1 matching over 7 bases. The J segment lost 5 bases and the V segment lost 8 bases, leaving 5 bases of the junction unmatched. CDR1 is MNHEY, CDR2 SVGAGI, per germline. The CDR3 totals 12 residues. CDR3 residues: CASRGTVYGYTF. CDR3 nucleotides: TGTGCCAGCCGCGGGACAGTATATGGCTACACCTTC.

This clonotype showed up just a few times. This chain uses TRBV7-2 with TRBJ1-1; unclear D gene. This CDR3 spans 14 amino acids. V was clipped by 5 bases and J by 5 bases, with 15 bases between them. CDR1 and CDR2 from the germline V gene are SGHTA and FQGNSA. Here the CDR3 DNA reads TGTGCCAGCAGCCTATTCGGACCGAGAACTGAAGCTTTCTTT. Translation: CASSLFGPRTEAFF.

In this sample, this clonotype turned up a few times. The chain combines TRBV14 with TRBJ2-1; 11 bases are a match to TRBD2. The ends lost 4 bases at V and 4 bases at J; junction bases unmatched: 6. The CDR3 sequence is 16 residues long. Germline CDR1 and CDR2: SGHDN and FVKESK. The CDR3 DNA reads as TGTGCCAGCAGCCGAGCTGGACTAGCGGGTTACAATGAGCAGTTCTTC. Its protein product is CASSRAGLAGYNEQFF.

This clonotype was seen ten or more times. The V gene is TRBV29-1, the J gene TRBJ1-1; D ambiguous. The V gene lost 0 bases and the J gene lost 5 bases, with 4 bases spanning the gap. The CDR3 extends over 11 amino acids. Germline CDR1 SQVTM, CDR2 ANQGSEA. In DNA form, the CDR3 reads TGCAGCGTTGAAGAAGGAACTGAAGCTTTCTTT. Its protein product is CSVEEGTEAFF. The whole variable domain, remainder taken from reference TRBV29-1 and TRBJ1-1, is SAVISQKPSRDICQRGTSLTIQCQVDSQVTMMFWYRQQPGQSLTLIATANQGSEATYESGFVIDKFPISRPNLTFSTLTVSNMSPEDSSIYLCSVEEGTEAFFGQGTRLTVV.

The sample holds many counts of this clonotype. The chain combines TRBV4-1 with TRBJ2-5; 10 nucleotides align to TRBD2. Germline lookup yields CDR1 MGHRA and CDR2 YSYEKL. The CDR3 is 15 residues long. The V gene end was trimmed by 4 bases and the J gene end by 7 bases; junction bases not matched to a gene: 9. CDR3 coding DNA: TGCGCCAGCAGCCCGTTAGCGGGAGGCCTAGGGACCCAGTACTTC. Translation gives CASSPLAGGLGTQYF.